This T cell receptor (beta chain) emerged from a study of PD-1 blockade in classical Hodgkin lymphoma. Whole-study context: Patients had nivolumab dosed at 3 mg/kg, delivered intravenously every 2 weeks. Study-level results: The study found that TCR diversity rose significantly by C4D1 in CD4+ but not CD8+ cells. It was reported that newly diagnosed patients had less baseline TCR diversity than healthy donors.

Concerning this clone itself: No antigen is known for it.

Each patient experienced a relapse that followed autologous stem cell transplantation, and brentuximab vedotin exposure varied. There are 15 residues in the CDR3. Germline CDR1 and CDR2: MNHNY and SVGAGI (reference sequence). V dropped 7 bases and J dropped 3; count of bases not matched to a gene: 8. Clones were sequenced by immunoSEQ multiplex PCR, and TCRdb holds only the in-frame ones, with some missing. The sample yields approximately 59,000 clones, 85% to 95% seen once. This TCR derives from a human donor with classical Hodgkin lymphoma. Source: peripheral blood mononuclear cells (PBMCs), taken before the second cycle of nivolumab. This chain joins TRBV6-6 and TRBJ1-4; 7 bases match TRBD1. CDR3 coding DNA: TGTGCCAGCAAAGGACCGACAGGGCCTAATGAAAAACTGTTTTTT. It yields the protein CASKGPTGPNEKLFF.